This is a list of T cell receptor beta chains from one sample in a study of shared clonotypes between healthy human individuals. Sequencing used immunoSEQ multiplex PCR; TCRdb keeps in-frame clones, though not all of them. The sample has some 1.5 million clones, 95% to 99% seen once. Sample: naive CD4+ T cells sorted from blood. The receptors here all came from a young man in good health. CDR3s include the opening cysteine and the closing phenylalanine or tryptophan. The order of the fields is D gene, clone size, V gene, J gene, CDR3 DNA, CDR3 protein. D genes are given only for firm matches. Part of the rows lack a size; the others show once, few, many or a class for expanded clones.

d_gene: TRBD1
abundance: NA
v_gene: TRBV9
j_gene: TRBJ1-2
CDR3nt: TGTGCCAGCAGCGATACAGGGGCCTATGGCTACACCTTC
CDR3aa: CASSDTGAYGYTF

d_gene: NA
abundance: once
v_gene: TRBV29-1
j_gene: TRBJ1-4
CDR3nt: TGCAGCGTTGTGGAGGGGAGTGAAAAACTGTTTTTT
CDR3aa: CSVVEGSEKLFF

d_gene: TRBD2
abundance: NA
v_gene: TRBV29-1
j_gene: TRBJ2-3
CDR3nt: TGCAGCGTTGAAGAGGGACTAGCGGGATCAGATACGCAGTATTTT
CDR3aa: CSVEEGLAGSDTQYF

d_gene: TRBD1
abundance: NA
v_gene: TRBV5-1
j_gene: TRBJ2-3
CDR3nt: TGCGCCAGCAGCGAGGGACAGGTGAGAGATACGCAGTATTTT
CDR3aa: CASSEGQVRDTQYF

d_gene: NA
abundance: once
v_gene: TRBV6-5
j_gene: TRBJ2-7
CDR3nt: TGTGCCAGCAGTTACGGGAATTCCTACGAGCAGTACTTC
CDR3aa: CASSYGNSYEQYF

d_gene: TRBD2
abundance: once
v_gene: TRBV7-2
j_gene: TRBJ2-1
CDR3nt: TGTGCCAGCAGCCCGATACCTAATCTAGCGGGAGGCCATGAGCAGTTCTTC
CDR3aa: CASSPIPNLAGGHEQFF

d_gene: NA
abundance: NA
v_gene: TRBV2
j_gene: TRBJ1-2
CDR3nt: TGTGCCACCACACCCTTCAGGCACTATGGCTACACCTTC
CDR3aa: CATTPFRHYGYTF

d_gene: NA
abundance: NA
v_gene: TRBV4-1
j_gene: TRBJ2-3
CDR3nt: TGCGCCAGCACCACAAGGGTGGAGGTCACAGATACGCAGTATTTT
CDR3aa: CASTTRVEVTDTQYF

d_gene: TRBD2
abundance: NA
v_gene: TRBV4-2
j_gene: TRBJ2-1
CDR3nt: TGTGCCAGCAGCAAGGCCTCCCGAGCGGGAGGGCCCCGTGAGCAGTTCTTC
CDR3aa: CASSKASRAGGPREQFF

d_gene: TRBD2
abundance: NA
v_gene: TRBV2
j_gene: TRBJ2-5
CDR3nt: TGTGCCAGCGTAACTAGCGGGGCCCGGGAGGAGACCCAGTACTTC
CDR3aa: CASVTSGAREETQYF

d_gene: TRBD1
abundance: NA
v_gene: TRBV19
j_gene: TRBJ1-5
CDR3nt: TGTGCCAGCCTGACAGGGGCCGGGAGCAATCAGCCCCAGCATTTT
CDR3aa: CASLTGAGSNQPQHF

d_gene: TRBD2
abundance: NA
v_gene: TRBV5-1
j_gene: TRBJ2-7
CDR3nt: TGCGCCAGCAGCGCATCCGGGACTAGCGACGAGCAGTACTTC
CDR3aa: CASSASGTSDEQYF

d_gene: NA
abundance: NA
v_gene: TRBV5-5
j_gene: TRBJ2-2
CDR3nt: TGTGCCAGCAGCTTGGTAGGCGGCCCGAGGGCGAACACCGGGGAGCTGTTTTTT
CDR3aa: CASSLVGGPRANTGELFF

d_gene: TRBD1
abundance: NA
v_gene: TRBV28
j_gene: TRBJ1-1
CDR3nt: TGTGCCAGCAGTTCCACCGGGACAGGGGGGTCGGCTTTCTTT
CDR3aa: CASSSTGTGGSAFF

d_gene: NA
abundance: NA
v_gene: TRBV4-2
j_gene: TRBJ1-1
CDR3nt: TGTGCCAGCAGTCCCCGACTGAACACTGAAGCTTTCTTT
CDR3aa: CASSPRLNTEAFF

d_gene: TRBD2
abundance: NA
v_gene: TRBV5-4
j_gene: TRBJ2-6
CDR3nt: TGTGCCAGCAGCTCCGGGAGGGGCTCTGGGGCCAACGTCCTGACTTTC
CDR3aa: CASSSGRGSGANVLTF

d_gene: NA
abundance: NA
v_gene: TRBV5-6
j_gene: TRBJ1-2
CDR3nt: TGTGCCAGCAGCTCGAGGCCGACAAACTATGGCTACACCTTC
CDR3aa: CASSSRPTNYGYTF

d_gene: NA
abundance: NA
v_gene: TRBV5-1
j_gene: TRBJ2-5
CDR3nt: TGCGCCAGCAGCTCCTGGGGACAACAGTACCAAGAGACCCAGTACTTC
CDR3aa: CASSSWGQQYQETQYF

d_gene: TRBD1
abundance: NA
v_gene: TRBV11-3
j_gene: TRBJ2-5
CDR3nt: TGTGCCAGCAGCTCCCGGGACAGGGAAGAGACCCAGTACTTC
CDR3aa: CASSSRDREETQYF

d_gene: NA
abundance: NA
v_gene: TRBV30
j_gene: TRBJ1-4
CDR3nt: TGTGCCTGGAGTGTACGAGGGCGGACTAATGAAAAACTGTTTTTT
CDR3aa: CAWSVRGRTNEKLFF

d_gene: NA
abundance: NA
v_gene: TRBV29-1
j_gene: TRBJ2-3
CDR3nt: TGCAGCGTTTACCCCTCGAGCACAGATACGCAGTATTTT
CDR3aa: CSVYPSSTDTQYF

d_gene: NA
abundance: NA
v_gene: TRBV15
j_gene: TRBJ1-4
CDR3nt: TGTGCCACCAGCAGAGTTCCCCGCGGGGCAGCTAATGAAAAACTGTTTTTT
CDR3aa: CATSRVPRGAANEKLFF

d_gene: NA
abundance: NA
v_gene: TRBV5-5
j_gene: TRBJ2-7
CDR3nt: TGTGCCAGCAGTCCGCGTAGCCTTCACGAGCAGTACTTC
CDR3aa: CASSPRSLHEQYF

d_gene: NA
abundance: NA
v_gene: TRBV5-1
j_gene: TRBJ2-7
CDR3nt: TGCGCCAGCAGCCCTGGTGCGTCCGTTGCCTACGAGCAGTACTTC
CDR3aa: CASSPGASVAYEQYF

d_gene: NA
abundance: NA
v_gene: TRBV7-9
j_gene: TRBJ1-1
CDR3nt: TGTGCCAGCAGCGAACAGGAGAACACTGAAGCTTTCTTT
CDR3aa: CASSEQENTEAFF

d_gene: NA
abundance: NA
v_gene: TRBV18
j_gene: TRBJ2-1
CDR3nt: TGTGCCAGCTCACCCCTCGGCCCGTCCAGAAGGCTCTACAATGAGCAGTTCTTC
CDR3aa: CASSPLGPSRRLYNEQFF

d_gene: TRBD2
abundance: NA
v_gene: TRBV18
j_gene: TRBJ2-1
CDR3nt: TGTGCCAGCTCACCACCAAGCGGGAGGGGTGGCAATGAGCAGTTCTTC
CDR3aa: CASSPPSGRGGNEQFF

d_gene: TRBD2
abundance: NA
v_gene: TRBV2
j_gene: TRBJ2-3
CDR3nt: TGTGCCAGCAGGATGGCTAGCGGGAGAGGTACGCAGTATTTT
CDR3aa: CASRMASGRGTQYF

d_gene: NA
abundance: NA
v_gene: TRBV9
j_gene: TRBJ2-7
CDR3nt: TGTGCCAGCAGCGTAGCTGGGGACACCTACGAGCAGTACTTC
CDR3aa: CASSVAGDTYEQYF

d_gene: TRBD1
abundance: NA
v_gene: TRBV7-8
j_gene: TRBJ2-6
CDR3nt: TGTGCCAGCAGCCCCGGGACAGGGCGGACTGGGGCCAACGTCCTGACTTTC
CDR3aa: CASSPGTGRTGANVLTF

d_gene: NA
abundance: NA
v_gene: TRBV7-2
j_gene: TRBJ1-1
CDR3nt: TGTGCCAGCAGCTTATTGGGTCATTCCAACACTGAAGCTTTCTTT
CDR3aa: CASSLLGHSNTEAFF

d_gene: TRBD1
abundance: NA
v_gene: TRBV11-3
j_gene: TRBJ2-3
CDR3nt: TGTGCCAGCAGCCGGGACAGACACACAGATACGCAGTATTTT
CDR3aa: CASSRDRHTDTQYF

d_gene: NA
abundance: NA
v_gene: TRBV11-3
j_gene: TRBJ2-3
CDR3nt: TGTGCCAGCAGCCCCGGTGACAGGCCTAGCACAGATACGCAGTATTTT
CDR3aa: CASSPGDRPSTDTQYF

d_gene: NA
abundance: NA
v_gene: TRBV7-9
j_gene: TRBJ2-2
CDR3nt: TGTGCCAGCAGCCTCAGAGAGGGGTCGAACACCGGGGAGCTGTTTTTT
CDR3aa: CASSLREGSNTGELFF

d_gene: NA
abundance: NA
v_gene: TRBV7-9
j_gene: TRBJ1-1
CDR3nt: TGTGCCAGCAGCTTAGTCGCGGAGACTGAAGCTTTCTTT
CDR3aa: CASSLVAETEAFF

d_gene: TRBD1
abundance: NA
v_gene: TRBV30
j_gene: TRBJ1-1
CDR3nt: TGTGCCTGGACCCAGGACAGGGTTGTCGCTTTCTTT
CDR3aa: CAWTQDRVVAFF

d_gene: TRBD2
abundance: NA
v_gene: TRBV19
j_gene: TRBJ2-7
CDR3nt: TGTGCCAGTAGTATAGCCACCGGGACTAGCGGCTCCTACGAGCAGTACTTC
CDR3aa: CASSIATGTSGSYEQYF

d_gene: NA
abundance: NA
v_gene: TRBV7-3
j_gene: TRBJ2-5
CDR3nt: TGTGCCAGCAGCTTACTTGGGGGAGTAGGCGAGACCCAGTACTTC
CDR3aa: CASSLLGGVGETQYF

d_gene: NA
abundance: once
v_gene: TRBV9
j_gene: TRBJ2-2
CDR3nt: TGTGCCAGCAGCGTAGTATCTAGCGCCTTGAACACCGGGGAGCTGTTTTTT
CDR3aa: CASSVVSSALNTGELFF

d_gene: NA
abundance: NA
v_gene: TRBV7-9
j_gene: TRBJ2-7
CDR3nt: TGTGCCAGCAGCTTTACGGGACCCAGCGAGCAGTACTTC
CDR3aa: CASSFTGPSEQYF

d_gene: NA
abundance: NA
v_gene: TRBV11-2
j_gene: TRBJ2-3
CDR3nt: TGTGCCAGCAGCTTAGTGGCAGGCGCAGATACGCAGTATTTT
CDR3aa: CASSLVAGADTQYF

d_gene: NA
abundance: NA
v_gene: TRBV11-2
j_gene: TRBJ1-1
CDR3nt: TGTGCCAGCAGCTTTTCCTTTGCTGAAGCTTTCTTT
CDR3aa: CASSFSFAEAFF

d_gene: TRBD1
abundance: NA
v_gene: TRBV5-4
j_gene: TRBJ2-7
CDR3nt: TGTGCCAGCAGCTTGAGTACAGGGGTGAGATACGAGCAGTACTTC
CDR3aa: CASSLSTGVRYEQYF

d_gene: NA
abundance: NA
v_gene: TRBV6-5
j_gene: TRBJ1-2
CDR3nt: TGTGCCAGCAGTCCGGGGGCGGCTAACTATGGCTACACCTTC
CDR3aa: CASSPGAANYGYTF

d_gene: NA
abundance: NA
v_gene: TRBV10-3
j_gene: TRBJ2-3
CDR3nt: TGTGCCATCAGTTCCATTTCTGGAGATGGAGGAGATACGCAGTATTTT
CDR3aa: CAISSISGDGGDTQYF

d_gene: TRBD2
abundance: NA
v_gene: TRBV9
j_gene: TRBJ2-1
CDR3nt: TGTGCCAGCAGCGTAGCCCCCCGGACTAGCGGGAGATCCTACAATGAGCAGTTCTTC
CDR3aa: CASSVAPRTSGRSYNEQFF

d_gene: NA
abundance: NA
v_gene: TRBV6-5
j_gene: TRBJ2-1
CDR3nt: TGTGCCAGCAGTTACAACACAGAGCAGTTCTTC
CDR3aa: CASSYNTEQFF

d_gene: TRBD1
abundance: NA
v_gene: TRBV28
j_gene: TRBJ2-7
CDR3nt: TGTGCCAGCACCGTGATCTTCGGACAGGGAGTTTACGAGCAGTACTTC
CDR3aa: CASTVIFGQGVYEQYF